This record concerns one T cell receptor (beta chain) sequence. The source of the sample is a study of blood T cell repertoires in COVID-19. Assay used: immunoSEQ multiplex PCR; TCRdb lists only in-frame clones, some missing. The data contain some 120,000 clones, 88% of them singletons. Sequencing input: peripheral blood. This clonotype was sampled from a human donor in a cohort sampled during active COVID-19.

CDR3 region: CASSPDREETQYF. The CDR3 DNA follows: TGTGCCAGCAGTCCCGACAGGGAAGAGACCCAGTACTTC. This chain joins TRBV2 and TRBJ2-5; 7 bases align to TRBD1. Germline V CDR1 and CDR2: SNHLY, FYNNEI. V lost 5 bases, J lost 3 bases, and 3 bases stayed unmatched. This CDR3 has 13 residues.